The 7 T cell receptor beta chains listed next were all sequenced from one sample in a study of shared clonotypes between healthy human individuals. Clones were read by immunoSEQ multiplex PCR, and TCRdb kept only the in-frame ones, dropping some. Among hundreds of thousands of clones listed, around 73% were seen once. The material sequenced was memory CD4+ T cells sorted from blood. The subset: CD45RA-negative fraction. The receptors derive from a woman under 40 in good health.

The J gene is TRBJ1-1, the V gene TRBV28; perhaps TRBD1 as D (5 bases). Trimming cost V 6 bases and J 5 bases, with 10 bases left between them. This CDR3 has 12 amino acids. In germline, CDR1 is MDHEN, CDR2 SYDVKM. CDR3 coding DNA: TGTGCCAGCAGGGGCCGGGGGACTGAAGCTTTCTTT. Its protein product is CASRGRGTEAFF. Full variable domain (missing parts from reference TRBV28 and TRBJ1-1): DVKVTQSSRYLVKRTGEKVFLECVQDMDHENMFWYRQDPGLGLRLIYFSYDVKMKEKGDIPEGYSVSREKKERFSLILESASTNQTSMYLCASRGRGTEAFFGQGTRLTVV.

The V gene is TRBV9, the J gene TRBJ1-2, with 7 bases lining up with TRBD1. Germline V lookup: CDR1 SGDLS, CDR2 YYNGEE. This CDR3 region has 15 residues. The J segment lost 8 bases and the V segment lost 4 bases, leaving 14 bases of the junction unmatched. The CDR3 here is CASSPQTGSAGGYTF. The CDR3 bases are TGTGCCAGCAGCCCACAGACAGGGAGCGCGGGGGGCTACACCTTC.

This chain links TRBV11-3 with TRBJ2-1; 14 bases fit TRBD2. Germline V gives CDR1 SGHNT, CDR2 YENEEA. The CDR3 has 16 amino acids. The junction had 6 bases not matched to a gene; V was cut back by 5 bases and J by 6 bases. Here the CDR3 DNA reads TGTGCCAGCAGCGGACGGACTAGCGGGAGGCTCAATGAGCAGTTCTTC. It yields the protein CASSGRTSGRLNEQFF.

The gene calls are TRBV28 and TRBJ2-3; D not resolved. The ends were cut back, 2 bases at V and 7 bases at J, with 10 bases in the middle. The CDR3 loop spans 13 amino acids. Germline lookup yields CDR1 MDHEN and CDR2 SYDVKM. In DNA, the CDR3 is TGTGCCAGCAGTTTAGGCCAGAGCCATACGCAGTATTTT. Residues: CASSLGQSHTQYF.

This clone was seen at least ten times. The CDR3 DNA is TGTGCCAGCAGTTATGGAATGGGGGTTGGAGAGACCCAGTACTTC. It translates to CASSYGMGVGETQYF. This chain uses TRBV6-5 with TRBJ2-5; D is tentatively TRBD1 or TRBD2 (5 bases each). Trimming left V 3 bases short and J 4 bases short, with 15 bases between. The CDR3 length is 15 residues. The germline gives CDR1 MNHEY, CDR2 SVGAGI.

J is TRBJ1-3 and V is TRBV9, with D possibly TRBD1 on 6 matching bases. The CDR3 has 15 residues. Germline loops: CDR1 SGDLS, CDR2 YYNGEE. V was clipped by 0 bases and J by 3 bases, with 10 bases between them. This CDR3 is CASSVAQGLGNTIYF. CDR3 DNA: TGTGCCAGCAGCGTAGCTCAGGGGCTTGGAAACACCATATATTTT.

This chain connects TRBV28 to TRBJ1-5, with D hard to call. Germline V lookup: CDR1 MDHEN, CDR2 SYDVKM. CDR3 size: 15 residues. V dropped 3 bases and J dropped 3 bases, with 12 bases sitting between them. The CDR3 nucleotides are TGTGCCAGCAGTTTTGTTGGGTCCTACAATCAGCCCCAGCATTTT. This encodes CASSFVGSYNQPQHF.